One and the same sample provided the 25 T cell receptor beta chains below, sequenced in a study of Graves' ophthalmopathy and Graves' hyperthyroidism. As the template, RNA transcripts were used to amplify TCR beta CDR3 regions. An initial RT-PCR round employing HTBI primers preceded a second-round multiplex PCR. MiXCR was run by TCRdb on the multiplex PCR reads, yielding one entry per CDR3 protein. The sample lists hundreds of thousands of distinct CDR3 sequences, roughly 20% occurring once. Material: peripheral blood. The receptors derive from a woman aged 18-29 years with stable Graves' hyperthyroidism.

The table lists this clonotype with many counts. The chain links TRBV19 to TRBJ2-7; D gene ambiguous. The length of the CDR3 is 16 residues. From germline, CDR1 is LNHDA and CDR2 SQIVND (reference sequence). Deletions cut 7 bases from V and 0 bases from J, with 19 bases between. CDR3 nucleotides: TGTGCCAGTACCCCCTCCTTCGGCAGGAGCTCCTACGAGCAGTACTTC. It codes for CASTPSFGRSSYEQYF.

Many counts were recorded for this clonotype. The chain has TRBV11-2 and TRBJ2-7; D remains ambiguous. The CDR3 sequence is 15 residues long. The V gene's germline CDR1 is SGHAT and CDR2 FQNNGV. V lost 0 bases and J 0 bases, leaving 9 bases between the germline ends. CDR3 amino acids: CASSLELLYSYEQYF. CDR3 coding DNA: TGTGCCAGCAGCTTAGAACTACTCTACTCCTACGAGCAGTACTTC.

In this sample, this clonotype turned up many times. The CDR3 loop reads CASSSEWLGQETQYF. The CDR3 coding sequence is TGTGCCAGCAGTTCCGAGTGGTTGGGGCAAGAGACCCAGTACTTC. V usage is TRBV28 and J usage is TRBJ2-5; D gene ambiguous. Per the germline V gene, CDR1 is MDHEN and CDR2 is SYDVKM. The CDR3 sequence is 15 residues long. V lost 4 bases and J 2 bases, leaving 14 bases between the germline ends.

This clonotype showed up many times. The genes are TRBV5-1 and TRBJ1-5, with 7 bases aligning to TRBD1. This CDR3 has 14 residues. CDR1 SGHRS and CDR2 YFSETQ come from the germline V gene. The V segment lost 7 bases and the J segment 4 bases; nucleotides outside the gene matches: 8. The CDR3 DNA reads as TGCGCCAGCTCCCAGGGGGGATTAAATCAGCCCCAGCATTTT. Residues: CASSQGGLNQPQHF.

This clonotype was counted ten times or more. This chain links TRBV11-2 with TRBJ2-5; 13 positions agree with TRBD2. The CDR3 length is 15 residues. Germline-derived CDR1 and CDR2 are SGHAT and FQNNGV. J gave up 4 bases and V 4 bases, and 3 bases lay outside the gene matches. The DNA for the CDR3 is TGTGCCAGCAGCTACGGACTAGCGGGAGCAGAGACCCAGTACTTC. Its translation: CASSYGLAGAETQYF.

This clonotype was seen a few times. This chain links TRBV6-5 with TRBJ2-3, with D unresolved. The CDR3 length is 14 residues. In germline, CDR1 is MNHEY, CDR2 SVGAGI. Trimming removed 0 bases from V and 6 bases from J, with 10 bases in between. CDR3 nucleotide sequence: TGTGCCAGCAGTTACTCGGGTCCTAGGGATACGCAGTATTTT. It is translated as CASSYSGPRDTQYF.

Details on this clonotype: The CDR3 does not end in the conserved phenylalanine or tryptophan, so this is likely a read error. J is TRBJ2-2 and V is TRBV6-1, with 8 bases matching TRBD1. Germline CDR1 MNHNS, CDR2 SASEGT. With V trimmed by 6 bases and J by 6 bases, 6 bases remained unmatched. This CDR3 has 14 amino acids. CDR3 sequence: CASRTPGGPGELFY. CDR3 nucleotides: TGTGCCAGCAGGACTCCAGGGGGCCCCGGGGAGCTGTTTTAT.

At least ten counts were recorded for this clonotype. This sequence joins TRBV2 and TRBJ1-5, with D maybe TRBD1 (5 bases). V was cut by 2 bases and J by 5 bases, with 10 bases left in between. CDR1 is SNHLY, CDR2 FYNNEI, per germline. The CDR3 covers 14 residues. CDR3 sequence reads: CASSENWGDQPQHF. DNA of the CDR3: TGTGCCAGCAGTGAAAACTGGGGCGATCAGCCCCAGCATTTT.

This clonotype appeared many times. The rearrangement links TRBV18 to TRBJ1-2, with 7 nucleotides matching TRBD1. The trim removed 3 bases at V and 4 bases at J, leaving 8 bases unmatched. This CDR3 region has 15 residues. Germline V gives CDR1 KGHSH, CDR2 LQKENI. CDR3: CASSPTDRKGYGYTF. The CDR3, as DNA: TGTGCCAGCTCACCTACGGACAGGAAAGGCTATGGCTACACCTTC.

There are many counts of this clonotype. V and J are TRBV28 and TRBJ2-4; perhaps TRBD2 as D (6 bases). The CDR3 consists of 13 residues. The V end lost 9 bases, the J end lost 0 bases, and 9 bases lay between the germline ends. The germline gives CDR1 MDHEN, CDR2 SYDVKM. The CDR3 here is CASRELAKNIQYF. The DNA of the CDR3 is TGTGCCAGTCGGGAGCTAGCCAAAAACATTCAGTACTTC.

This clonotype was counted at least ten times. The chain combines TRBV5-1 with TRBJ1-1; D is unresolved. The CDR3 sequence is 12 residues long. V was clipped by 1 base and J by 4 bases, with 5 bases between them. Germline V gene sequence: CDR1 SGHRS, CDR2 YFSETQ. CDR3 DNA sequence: TGCGCCAGCAGCTTGAGTAGCACTGAAGCTTTCTTT. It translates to CASSLSSTEAFF. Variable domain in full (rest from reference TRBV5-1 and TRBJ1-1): KAGVTQTPRYLIKTRGQQVTLSCSPISGHRSVSWYQQTPGQGLQFLFEYFSETQRNKGNFPGRFSGRQFSNSRSEMNVSTLELGDSALYLCASSLSSTEAFFGQGTRLTVV.

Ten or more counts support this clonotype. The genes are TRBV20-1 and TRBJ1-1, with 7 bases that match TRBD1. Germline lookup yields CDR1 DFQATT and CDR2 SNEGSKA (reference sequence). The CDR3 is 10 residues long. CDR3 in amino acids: CRAGGTEAFF. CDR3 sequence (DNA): TGCAGGGCAGGGGGTACTGAAGCTTTCTTT.

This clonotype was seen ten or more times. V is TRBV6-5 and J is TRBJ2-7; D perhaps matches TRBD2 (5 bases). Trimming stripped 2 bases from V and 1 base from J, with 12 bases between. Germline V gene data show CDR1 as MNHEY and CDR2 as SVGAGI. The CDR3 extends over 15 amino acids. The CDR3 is CASSYNVGASYEQYF. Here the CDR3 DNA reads TGTGCCAGCAGTTACAATGTGGGAGCTTCCTACGAGCAGTACTTC.

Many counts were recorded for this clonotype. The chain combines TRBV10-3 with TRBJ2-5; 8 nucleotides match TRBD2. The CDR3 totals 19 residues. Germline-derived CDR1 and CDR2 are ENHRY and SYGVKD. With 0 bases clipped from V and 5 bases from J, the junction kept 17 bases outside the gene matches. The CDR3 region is CAISESKMGLGGSWETQYF. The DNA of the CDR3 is TGTGCCATCAGTGAGTCGAAGATGGGACTAGGGGGATCTTGGGAGACCCAGTACTTC.

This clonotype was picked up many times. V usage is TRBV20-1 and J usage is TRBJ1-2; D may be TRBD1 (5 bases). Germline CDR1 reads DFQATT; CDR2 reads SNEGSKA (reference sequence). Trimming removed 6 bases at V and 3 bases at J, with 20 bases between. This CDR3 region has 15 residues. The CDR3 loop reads CSASYADTGHYGYTF. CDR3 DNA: TGCAGTGCCTCCTATGCCGATACAGGCCACTATGGCTACACCTTC.

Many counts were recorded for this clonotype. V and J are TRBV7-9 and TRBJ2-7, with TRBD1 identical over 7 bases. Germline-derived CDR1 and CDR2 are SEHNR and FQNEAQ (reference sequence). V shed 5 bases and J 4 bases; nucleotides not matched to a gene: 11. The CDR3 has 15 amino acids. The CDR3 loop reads CASSRRQGKGYEQYF. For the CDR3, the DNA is TGTGCCAGCAGCCGACGACAGGGTAAAGGTTACGAGCAGTACTTC. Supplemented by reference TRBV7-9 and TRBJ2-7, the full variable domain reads DTGVSQNPRHKITKRGQNVTFRCDPISEHNRLYWYRQTLGQGPEFLTYFQNEAQLEKSRLLSDRFSAERPKGSFSTLEIQRTEQGDSAMYLCASSRRQGKGYEQYFGPGTRLTVT.

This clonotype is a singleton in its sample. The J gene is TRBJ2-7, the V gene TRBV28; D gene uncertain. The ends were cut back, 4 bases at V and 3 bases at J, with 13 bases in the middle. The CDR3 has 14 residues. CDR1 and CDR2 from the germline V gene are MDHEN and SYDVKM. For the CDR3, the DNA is TGTGCCAGCAGTTACGCAGTGAACAACTACGAGCAGTACTTC. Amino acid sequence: CASSYAVNNYEQYF.

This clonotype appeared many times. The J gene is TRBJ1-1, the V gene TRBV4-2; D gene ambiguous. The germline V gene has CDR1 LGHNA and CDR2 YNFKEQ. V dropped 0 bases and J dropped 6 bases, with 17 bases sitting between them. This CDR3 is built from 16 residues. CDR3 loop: CASSQEGLEGIAEAFF. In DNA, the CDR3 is TGTGCCAGCAGCCAAGAGGGGTTAGAGGGTATCGCTGAAGCTTTCTTT.

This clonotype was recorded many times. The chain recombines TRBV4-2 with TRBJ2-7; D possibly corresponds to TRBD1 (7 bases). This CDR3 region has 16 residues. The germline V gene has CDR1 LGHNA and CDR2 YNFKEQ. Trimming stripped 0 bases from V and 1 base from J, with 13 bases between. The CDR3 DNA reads TGTGCCAGCAGCCAAGATGGAGGGGGACAGTCCTACGAGCAGTACTTC. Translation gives CASSQDGGGQSYEQYF.

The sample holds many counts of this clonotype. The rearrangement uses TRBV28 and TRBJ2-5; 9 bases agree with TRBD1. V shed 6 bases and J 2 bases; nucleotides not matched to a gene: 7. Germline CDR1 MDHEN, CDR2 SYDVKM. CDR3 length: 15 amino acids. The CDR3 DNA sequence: TGTGCCAGCAGCCGCCCCGACAGGGGGCAAGAGACCCAGTACTTC. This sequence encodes CASSRPDRGQETQYF.

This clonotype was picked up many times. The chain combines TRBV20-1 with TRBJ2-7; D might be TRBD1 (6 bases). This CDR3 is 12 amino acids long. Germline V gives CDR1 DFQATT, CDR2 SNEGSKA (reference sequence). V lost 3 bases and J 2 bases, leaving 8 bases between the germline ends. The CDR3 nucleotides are TGCAGTGCTAGCGGGGACACCTACGAGCAGTACTTC. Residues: CSASGDTYEQYF.

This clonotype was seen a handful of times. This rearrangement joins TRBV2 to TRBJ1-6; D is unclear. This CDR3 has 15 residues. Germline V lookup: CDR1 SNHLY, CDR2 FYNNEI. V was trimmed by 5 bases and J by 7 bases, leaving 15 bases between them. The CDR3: CASSLTDLRNSPLHF. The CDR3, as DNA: TGTGCCAGCAGTCTAACGGACCTAAGGAATTCACCCCTCCACTTT.

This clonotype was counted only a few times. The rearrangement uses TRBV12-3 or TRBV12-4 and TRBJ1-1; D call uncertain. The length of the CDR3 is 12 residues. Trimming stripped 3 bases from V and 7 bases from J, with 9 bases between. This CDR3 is CASSFIAGEAFF. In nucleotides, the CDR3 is TGTGCCAGCAGTTTTATAGCTGGTGAAGCTTTCTTT.

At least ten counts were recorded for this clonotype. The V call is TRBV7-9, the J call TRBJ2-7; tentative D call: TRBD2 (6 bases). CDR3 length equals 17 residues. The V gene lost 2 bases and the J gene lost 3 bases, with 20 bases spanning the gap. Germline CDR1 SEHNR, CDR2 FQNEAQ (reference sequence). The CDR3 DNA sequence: TGTGCCAGCAGCTTATTTGGGCTAGCGCCCAGCGTCTACGAGCAGTACTTC. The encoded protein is CASSLFGLAPSVYEQYF.

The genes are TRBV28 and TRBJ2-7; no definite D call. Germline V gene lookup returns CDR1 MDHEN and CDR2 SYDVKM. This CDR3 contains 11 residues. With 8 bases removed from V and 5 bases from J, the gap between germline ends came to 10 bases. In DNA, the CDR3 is TGTGCCAGCCTCAAAGAAGACGAGCAGTACTTC. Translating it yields CASLKEDEQYF.